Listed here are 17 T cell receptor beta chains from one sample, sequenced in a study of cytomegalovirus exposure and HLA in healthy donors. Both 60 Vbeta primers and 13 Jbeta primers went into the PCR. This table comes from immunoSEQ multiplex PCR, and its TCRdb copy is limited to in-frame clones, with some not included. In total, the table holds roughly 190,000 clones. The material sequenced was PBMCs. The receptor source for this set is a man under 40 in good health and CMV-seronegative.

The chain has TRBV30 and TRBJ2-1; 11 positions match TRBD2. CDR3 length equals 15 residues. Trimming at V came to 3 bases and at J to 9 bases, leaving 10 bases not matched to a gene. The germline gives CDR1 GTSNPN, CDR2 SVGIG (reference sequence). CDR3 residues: CAWSRGASGGSEQFF. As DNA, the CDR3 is TGTGCCTGGAGCAGAGGGGCTAGCGGGGGGAGTGAGCAGTTCTTC.

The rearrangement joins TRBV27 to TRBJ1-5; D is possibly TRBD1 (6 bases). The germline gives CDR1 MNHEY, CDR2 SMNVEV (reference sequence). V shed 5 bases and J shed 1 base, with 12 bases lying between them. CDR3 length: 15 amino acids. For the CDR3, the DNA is TGTGCCAGCAGTCAAACAGGGAAAAGCAATCAGCCCCAGCATTTT. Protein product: CASSQTGKSNQPQHF.

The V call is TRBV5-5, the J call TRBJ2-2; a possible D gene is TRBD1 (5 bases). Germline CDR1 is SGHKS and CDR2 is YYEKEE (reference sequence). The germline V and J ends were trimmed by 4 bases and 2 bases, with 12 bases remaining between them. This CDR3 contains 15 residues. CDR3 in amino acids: CASSILDTNTGELFF. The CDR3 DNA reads TGTGCCAGCAGCATACTGGACACCAACACCGGGGAGCTGTTTTTT.

The CDR3 bases are TGTGCCAGCAGTGCCCTGGGGGCGTCCTACGAGCAGTACTTC. Translation: CASSALGASYEQYF. This sequence joins TRBV27 and TRBJ2-7; TRBD1 is a possible D gene (6 bases). Germline V gene data show CDR1 as MNHEY and CDR2 as SMNVEV (reference sequence). CDR3 length: 14 amino acids. Trimming left V 5 bases short and J 1 base short, with 12 bases between.

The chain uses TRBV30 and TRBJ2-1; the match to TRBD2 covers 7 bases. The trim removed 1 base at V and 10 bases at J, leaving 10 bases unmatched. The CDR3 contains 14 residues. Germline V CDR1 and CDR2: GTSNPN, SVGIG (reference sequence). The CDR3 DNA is TGTGCCTGGAGTGGGGGGGAGGGCCTCGAGGAGCAGTTCTTC. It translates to CAWSGGEGLEEQFF.

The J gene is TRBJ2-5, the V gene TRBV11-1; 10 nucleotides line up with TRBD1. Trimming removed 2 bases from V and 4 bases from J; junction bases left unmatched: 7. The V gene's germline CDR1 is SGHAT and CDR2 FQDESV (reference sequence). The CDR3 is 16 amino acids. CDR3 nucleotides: TGTGCCAGCAGCTTAACCCAGACAGGGGGCAGAGAGACCCAGTACTTC. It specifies CASSLTQTGGRETQYF.

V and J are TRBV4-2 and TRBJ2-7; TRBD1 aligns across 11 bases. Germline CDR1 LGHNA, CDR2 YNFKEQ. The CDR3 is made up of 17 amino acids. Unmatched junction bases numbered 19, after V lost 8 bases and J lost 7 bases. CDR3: CASAWSRGGTGGQEQYF. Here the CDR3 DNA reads TGTGCCAGCGCCTGGTCGCGGGGCGGGACAGGGGGTCAGGAGCAGTACTTC.

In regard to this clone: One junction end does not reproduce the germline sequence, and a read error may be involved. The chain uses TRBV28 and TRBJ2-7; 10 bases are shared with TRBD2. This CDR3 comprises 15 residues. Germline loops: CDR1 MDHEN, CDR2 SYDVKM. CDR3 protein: CASNLASGSIYEQYF. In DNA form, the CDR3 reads TGTGCCAGCAATTTAGCTAGCGGGAGCATCTACGAGCAGTACTTC.

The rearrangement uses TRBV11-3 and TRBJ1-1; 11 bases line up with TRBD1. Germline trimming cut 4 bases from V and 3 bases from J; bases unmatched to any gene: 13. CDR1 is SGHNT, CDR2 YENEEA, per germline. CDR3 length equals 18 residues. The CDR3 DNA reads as TGTGCCAGCAGCTCCCGGGACAGGGGGATGTGGATGGACACTGAAGCTTTCTTT. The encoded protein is CASSSRDRGMWMDTEAFF.

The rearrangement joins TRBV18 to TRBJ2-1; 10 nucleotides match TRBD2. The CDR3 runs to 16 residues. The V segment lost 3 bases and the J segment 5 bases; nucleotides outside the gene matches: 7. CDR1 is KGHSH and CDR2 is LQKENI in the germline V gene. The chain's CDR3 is CASSPGSGRVDNEQFF. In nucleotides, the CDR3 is TGTGCCAGCTCACCCGGGAGCGGGAGGGTAGACAATGAGCAGTTCTTC. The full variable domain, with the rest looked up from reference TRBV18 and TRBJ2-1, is NAGVMQNPRHLVRRRGQEARLRCSPMKGHSHVYWYRQLPEEGLKFMVYLQKENIIDESGMPKERFSAEFPKEGPSILRIQQVVRGDSAAYFCASSPGSGRVDNEQFFGPGTRLTVL.

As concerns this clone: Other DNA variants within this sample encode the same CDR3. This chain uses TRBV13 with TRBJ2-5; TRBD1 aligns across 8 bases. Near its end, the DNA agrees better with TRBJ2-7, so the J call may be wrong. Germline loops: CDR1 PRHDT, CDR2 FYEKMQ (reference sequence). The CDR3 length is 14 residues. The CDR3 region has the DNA TGTGCCAGCAGCTCCGGACAGGGCTCCTACGAGCAGTACTTC. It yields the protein CASSSGQGSYEQYF.

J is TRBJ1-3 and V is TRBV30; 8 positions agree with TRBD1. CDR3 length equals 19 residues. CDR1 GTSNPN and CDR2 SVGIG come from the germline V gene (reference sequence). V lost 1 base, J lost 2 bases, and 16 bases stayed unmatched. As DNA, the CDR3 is TGTGCCTGGAGTGCCGGACAGGGCAACTCCGCGGGGGCTGGAAACACCATATATTTT. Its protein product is CAWSAGQGNSAGAGNTIYF.

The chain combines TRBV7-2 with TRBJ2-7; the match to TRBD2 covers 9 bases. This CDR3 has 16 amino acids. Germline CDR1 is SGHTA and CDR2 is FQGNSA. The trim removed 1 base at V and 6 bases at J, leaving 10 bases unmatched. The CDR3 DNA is TGTGCCAGCAGCTTAGGGGGTAGCGGGAGAGGTGGCGAGCAGTACTTC. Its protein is CASSLGGSGRGGEQYF. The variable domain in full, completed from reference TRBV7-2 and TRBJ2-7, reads GAGVSQSPSNKVTEKGKDVELRCDPISGHTALYWYRQSLGQGLEFLIYFQGNSAPDKSGLPSDRFSAERTGGSVSTLTIQRTQQEDSAVYLCASSLGGSGRGGEQYFGPGTRLTVT.

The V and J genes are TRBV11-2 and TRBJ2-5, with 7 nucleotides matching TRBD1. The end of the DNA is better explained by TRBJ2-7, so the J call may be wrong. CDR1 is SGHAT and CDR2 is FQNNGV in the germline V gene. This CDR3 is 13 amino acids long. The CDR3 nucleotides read TGTGCCAGCAGCCAGGGACAGTCCTACGAGCAGTACTTC. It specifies CASSQGQSYEQYF.

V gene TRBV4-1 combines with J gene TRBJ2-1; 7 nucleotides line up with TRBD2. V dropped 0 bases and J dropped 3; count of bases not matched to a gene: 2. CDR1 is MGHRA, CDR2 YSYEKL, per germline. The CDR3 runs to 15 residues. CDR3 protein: CASSQDLAVYNEQFF. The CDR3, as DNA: TGCGCCAGCAGCCAAGACCTAGCGGTCTACAATGAGCAGTTCTTC.

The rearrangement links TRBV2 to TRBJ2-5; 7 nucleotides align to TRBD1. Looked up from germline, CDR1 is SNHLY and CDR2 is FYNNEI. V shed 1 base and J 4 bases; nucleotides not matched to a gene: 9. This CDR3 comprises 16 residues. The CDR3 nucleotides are TGTGCCAGCAGTGAAGGCAGACAGGGACGAGCAGAGACCCAGTACTTC. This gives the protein CASSEGRQGRAETQYF.

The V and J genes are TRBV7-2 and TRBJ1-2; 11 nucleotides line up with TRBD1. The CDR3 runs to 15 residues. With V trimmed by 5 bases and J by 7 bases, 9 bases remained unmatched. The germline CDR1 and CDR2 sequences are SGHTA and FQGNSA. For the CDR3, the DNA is TGTGCCAGCAGCCCCTGGACAGGGGGCGAGTCTGGCTACACCTTC. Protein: CASSPWTGGESGYTF.